What follows are 21 T cell receptor beta chains derived from one specimen sequenced in a study of beta chain features in type 1 diabetes. Sequencing targeted expressed TCRB transcripts, as all isolated RNA had been reverse transcribed. Repertoires were generated with immunoSEQ multiplex PCR, while TCRdb's copy carries only in-frame clones and drops some. The table lists 810,000 or so clones, roughly 15% of them singletons. The sample was naive CD4+ T cells from blood. The receptors were sampled from a woman between 18 and 29 years old in good health.

CDR3 DNA: TGTGCCACACGACAGGTTGAAGCTTTCTTT. This encodes CATRQVEAFF. This chain uses TRBV28 with TRBJ1-1, with D perhaps matching TRBD1 (6 bases). Germline CDR1 reads MDHEN; CDR2 reads SYDVKM. The length of the CDR3 is 10 residues. V lost 10 bases and J 7 bases, leaving 10 bases between the germline ends.

This clone was counted a few times. This same CDR3 is encoded by further DNA sequences in the sample. V and J are TRBV6-5 and TRBJ2-1; TRBD2 aligns across 10 bases. The CDR3 spans 14 residues. Germline V gives CDR1 MNHEY, CDR2 SVGAGI. The ends lost 6 bases at V and 8 bases at J; junction bases unmatched: 7. CDR3 bases: TGTGCCAGCAGACCGGGACTAGCGTTCGATGAGCAGTTCTTC. Its protein product is CASRPGLAFDEQFF.

This clone showed up just once. The rearrangement joins TRBV7-2 to TRBJ2-7; 12 nucleotides align to TRBD2. J gave up 4 bases and V 1 base, and 2 bases lay outside the gene matches. Germline V gene lookup returns CDR1 SGHTA and CDR2 FQGNSA. This CDR3 is built from 15 residues. Written as DNA, the CDR3 is TGTGCCAGCAGCTTAGTCGGGACTAGCGGGTACGAGCAGTACTTC. Protein product: CASSLVGTSGYEQYF.

Only a few counts were recorded for this clone. The chain uses TRBV28 and TRBJ1-2, with D unclear. This CDR3 has 12 amino acids. The V end lost 10 bases, the J end lost 8 bases, and 17 bases lay between the germline ends. The germline CDR1 and CDR2 sequences are MDHEN and SYDVKM. DNA for the CDR3: TGTGCCATCTTTGACGTTGCGAGCGGCTACACCTTC. Amino acids: CAIFDVASGYTF.

This clone was detected a few times. Within the sample, other DNA sequences also encode this same CDR3. This chain links TRBV7-9 with TRBJ1-5, with D unresolved. The germline V and J ends were trimmed by 3 bases and 0 bases, with 3 bases remaining between them. Per the germline V gene, CDR1 is SEHNR and CDR2 is FQNEAQ (reference sequence). The CDR3 runs 13 residues. CDR3 nucleotides: TGTGCCAGCAGCTTTGATAGCAATCAGCCCCAGCATTTT. Its protein product is CASSFDSNQPQHF.

The chain employs TRBV7-2 and TRBJ2-1; weak D call: TRBD2 (5 bases). The germline gives CDR1 SGHTA, CDR2 FQGNSA. The CDR3 length is 15 residues. V lost 2 bases, J lost 2 bases, and 10 bases lay in between. The CDR3 nucleotides read TGTGCCAGCAGCTTAACCGCTAGCCCCTACAATGAGCAGTTCTTC. Its translation is CASSLTASPYNEQFF.

This clone was counted only a few times. This chain links TRBV28 with TRBJ2-1; 7 bases line up with TRBD1. CDR1 is MDHEN, CDR2 SYDVKM, per germline. The CDR3 has 15 amino acids. V dropped 2 bases and J dropped 5; count of bases not matched to a gene: 6. The CDR3 nucleotides read TGTGCCAGCAGTTTAGTCGGGACAGTGGACAATGAGCAGTTCTTC. It specifies CASSLVGTVDNEQFF.

This sequence joins TRBV2 and TRBJ1-1; D call uncertain. Germline assignment: CDR1 SNHLY and CDR2 FYNNEI. V lost 2 bases, J lost 5 bases, and 6 bases lay in between. CDR3 length equals 12 residues. The CDR3 sequence is CASSELVTEAFF. DNA of the CDR3: TGTGCCAGCAGTGAATTGGTTACTGAAGCTTTCTTT.

The chain joins TRBV2 to TRBJ1-1; D remains unclear. Trimming removed 3 bases from V and 5 bases from J, with 16 bases in between. Germline V CDR1 and CDR2: SNHLY, FYNNEI. This CDR3 region has 15 residues. CDR3 nucleotides: TGTGCCAGCAGTGAGAGTTCGATGATGAGGACTGAAGCTTTCTTT. Its protein is CASSESSMMRTEAFF.

This clone appeared a few times. The J gene is TRBJ1-2, the V gene TRBV28; no reliable D call. Trimming took off 4 bases at V and 5 bases at J, with 11 bases between the two ends. This CDR3 contains 13 residues. Germline V gene lookup returns CDR1 MDHEN and CDR2 SYDVKM. The CDR3 spells CASSSPVLYGYTF. The CDR3 bases are TGTGCCAGCAGTTCCCCAGTGTTATATGGCTACACCTTC.

The chain is built from TRBV21-1 and TRBJ2-7; the table's D gene call, TRBD1, was not cross checked with the DNA. TRBV21-1 is shown as a pseudogene. The CDR3 is 13 residues long. The DNA for the CDR3 is TGTGCCAGCACCCCGGACAGGGTCTACGAGCAGTACTTC. Protein product: CASTPDRVYEQYF.

The chain carries TRBV5-1 and TRBJ2-1, with D maybe TRBD2 (5 bases). V shed 4 bases and J shed 0 bases, with 11 bases lying between them. CDR1 SGHRS and CDR2 YFSETQ come from the germline V gene. CDR3 length: 15 amino acids. The CDR3: CASSPTRGSYNEQFF. In DNA form, the CDR3 reads TGCGCCAGCAGCCCAACCCGGGGCTCCTACAATGAGCAGTTCTTC. The full variable domain, completed using reference TRBV5-1 and TRBJ2-1, is KAGVTQTPRYLIKTRGQQVTLSCSPISGHRSVSWYQQTPGQGLQFLFEYFSETQRNKGNFPGRFSGRQFSNSRSEMNVSTLELGDSALYLCASSPTRGSYNEQFFGPGTRLTVL.

The chain joins TRBV5-1 to TRBJ2-4, with 7 positions matching TRBD1. Germline CDR1 SGHRS, CDR2 YFSETQ. The V segment lost 5 bases and the J segment 6 bases; nucleotides outside the gene matches: 5. CDR3 size: 13 residues. The CDR3 region is CASRGTVGNIQYF. In nucleotides, the CDR3 is TGCGCCAGCAGGGGGACAGTAGGAAACATTCAGTACTTC.

This clone occurred a few times. V and J are TRBV5-1 and TRBJ2-5; no clear D. V lost 4 bases and J lost 4, with 8 bases in between. The CDR3 is 12 amino acids. The germline V gene has CDR1 SGHRS and CDR2 YFSETQ. The CDR3 loop is CASSRMPETQYF. DNA for the CDR3: TGCGCCAGCAGCCGGATGCCAGAGACCCAGTACTTC. Using reference TRBV5-1 and TRBJ2-5 for the parts outside the CDR3, the full variable domain is KAGVTQTPRYLIKTRGQQVTLSCSPISGHRSVSWYQQTPGQGLQFLFEYFSETQRNKGNFPGRFSGRQFSNSRSEMNVSTLELGDSALYLCASSRMPETQYFGPGTRLLVL.

This rearrangement joins TRBV7-3 to TRBJ2-1; D might be TRBD1 or TRBD2, each matching 5 bases. This CDR3 region has 17 residues. From germline, CDR1 is SGHTA and CDR2 FQGTGA. V gave up 4 bases and J gave up 3 bases, with 19 bases separating them. The CDR3 sequence is CASSSRGGDSFYNEQFF. The CDR3 DNA sequence: TGTGCCAGCAGCTCACGGGGCGGAGATAGCTTCTACAATGAGCAGTTCTTC.

This clone has a handful of counts. The chain has TRBV6-5 and TRBJ2-3, with TRBD2 identical over 10 bases. Germline V CDR1 and CDR2: MNHEY, SVGAGI. This CDR3 has 14 residues. V lost 5 bases and J lost 4; bases outside the gene matches: 3. The CDR3 coding sequence is TGTGCCAGCAGTCCTCTAGCGGGAGCAGATACGCAGTATTTT. Protein: CASSPLAGADTQYF.

Turning to this clone: The same CDR3 also results from other DNA sequences found in this sample. The chain couples TRBV12-5 to TRBJ2-3; unclear D gene. CDR1 and CDR2 from the germline V gene are LGHNT and FRNRAP. Trimming stripped 3 bases from V and 5 bases from J, with 3 bases between. This CDR3 is built from 11 residues. In DNA, the CDR3 is TGTGCTAGTGGTTTAGGAGATACGCAGTATTTT. Its translation: CASGLGDTQYF.

This clone was picked up a small number of times. The chain combines TRBV7-2 with TRBJ2-7; D is possibly TRBD1 (5 bases). V was shortened by 5 bases and J by 0 bases, with 11 bases between the two germline ends. The CDR3 contains 14 residues. Germline loops: CDR1 SGHTA, CDR2 FQGNSA. The CDR3 sequence is CASSSRRGSYEQYF. The CDR3 DNA sequence: TGTGCCAGCAGCAGTAGAAGGGGCTCCTACGAGCAGTACTTC.

The V gene is TRBV19, the J gene TRBJ1-5, with 7 bases lining up with TRBD1. Germline V gene sequence: CDR1 LNHDA, CDR2 SQIVND (reference sequence). This CDR3 has 14 residues. V was clipped by 3 bases and J by 7 bases; unmatched bases: 6. The CDR3 nucleotides read TGTGCCAGTAGTATTCGGACAGGCTGGCAGCCCCAGCATTTT. Translated, it gives CASSIRTGWQPQHF.

CDR3 coding DNA: TGTGCCAGCTCACCCGTGGAATACGAGCAGTACTTC. Protein: CASSPVEYEQYF. This rearrangement joins TRBV18 to TRBJ2-7; D is unclear. Deletions cut 3 bases from V and 4 bases from J, with 7 bases between. Germline V gene lookup returns CDR1 KGHSH and CDR2 LQKENI. The CDR3 has 12 amino acids.

V usage is TRBV2 and J usage is TRBJ2-4, with 10 bases lining up with TRBD1. Germline CDR1 and CDR2: SNHLY and FYNNEI. This CDR3 is built from 13 residues. The V segment lost 7 bases and the J segment 8 bases; nucleotides outside the gene matches: 5. The CDR3 DNA is TGTGCCAGCAACAAGGACAGGGGGGACATTCAGTACTTC. This codes for CASNKDRGDIQYF.